Described below is a single T cell receptor (beta chain) sequence and its context. This record belongs to a study of blood T cell repertoires in COVID-19. Study as a whole: The origin of the acute and convalescent COVID-19 samples was the United States, Italy and Spain.

Authors' methods: Reference gene primer amplification gave nucleated cell count estimates. Data came from immunoSEQ multiplex PCR; TCRdb stores just in-frame clones and leaves some out. V, J and clone size derive from that table, while D and trimming were established from the DNA sequence. The sample yields about 71,000 clones, roughly 87% seen once. V was clipped by 2 bases and J by 7 bases; unmatched bases: 8. CDR1 is MNHNY and CDR2 is SVGAGI in the germline V gene (reference sequence). CDR3 length equals 15 residues. This clonotype originated in a woman aged 80 or older with acute or convalescent COVID-19. J is TRBJ1-2 and V is TRBV6-6, with 9 bases identical to TRBD1. The sequenced material came from peripheral blood. CDR3 in amino acids: CASSYRRDRATGYTF. In DNA, the CDR3 is TGTGCCAGCAGTTACCGCCGGGACAGGGCGACTGGCTACACCTTC.